The 16 T cell receptor beta chains listed next were all sequenced from one sample in a study of T cells after yellow fever vaccination. MiXCR, applied by TCRdb to the 5' RACE reads, yields one record per CDR3 protein. Among 200,000 to 300,000 distinct CDR3 sequences, roughly 13% were seen once, and the ten largest hold about 0.54%. This sample comprised CD4+ T cells sorted from PBMCs, obtained 45 days after the yellow fever booster vaccination. All receptors come from a man aged 25 to 40 who received the YFV17D yellow fever vaccine.

The chain couples TRBV5-1 to TRBJ2-5, with D possibly TRBD2 on 5 matching bases. From germline, CDR1 is SGHRS and CDR2 YFSETQ. The CDR3 is made up of 15 amino acids. The V end lost 4 bases, the J end lost 4 bases, and 17 bases lay between the germline ends. The CDR3 bases are TGCGCCAGCAGCCCGCTCTTAGCGACTATAGAGACCCAGTACTTC. Protein: CASSPLLATIETQYF.

This clonotype has a handful of counts. The chain carries TRBV18 and TRBJ2-1, with D perhaps matching TRBD2 (6 bases). The CDR3 totals 14 residues. The V gene lost 4 bases and the J gene lost 5 bases, with 12 bases spanning the gap. Germline V CDR1 and CDR2: KGHSH, LQKENI. CDR3 sequence (DNA): TGTGCCAGCTCACATGAGCGGGTAAACAATGAGCAGTTCTTC. Translation: CASSHERVNNEQFF.

With respect to this clonotype: The junction does not match germline at one end; this may be a read error. The chain links TRBV20-1 to TRBJ2-7; 10 nucleotides align to TRBD2. Germline V lookup: CDR1 DFQATT, CDR2 SNEGSKA (reference sequence). The CDR3 extends over 11 amino acids. DNA for the CDR3: TGCAATGCTAGTTGGCTAGCGGGAGACGACTTC. This codes for CNASWLAGDDF.

The table lists this clonotype with a few counts. The J gene is TRBJ2-5, the V gene TRBV12-3 or TRBV12-4; the match to TRBD1 covers 10 bases. Trimming cost V 5 bases and J 0 bases; bases outside gene matches: 6. The CDR3 sequence is 16 residues long. In nucleotides, the CDR3 is TGTGCCAGCAGTCCAGGGACAGGGGACTACCAAGAGACCCAGTACTTC. It is translated as CASSPGTGDYQETQYF.

V gene TRBV6-6 combines with J gene TRBJ2-3, with D unclear. V was cut by 6 bases and J by 2 bases, with 9 bases left in between. CDR1 MNHNY and CDR2 SVGAGI come from the germline V gene (reference sequence). This CDR3 has 13 residues. The CDR3 sequence: CASRTDPTDTQYF. For the CDR3, the DNA is TGTGCCAGCAGGACCGACCCCACAGATACGCAGTATTTT.

The chain recombines TRBV12-3 or TRBV12-4 with TRBJ2-4, with D perhaps TRBD2 (6 bases). V lost 6 bases, J lost 6 bases, and 9 bases lay in between. This CDR3 spans 12 amino acids. CDR3 in DNA: TGTGCCAGCAGCCGGGACTTAAACATTCAGTACTTC. This translates into CASSRDLNIQYF.

This clonotype came up a few times. The rearrangement uses TRBV7-8 and TRBJ1-1; D is uncertain. The V gene's germline CDR1 is SGHVS and CDR2 FQNEAQ. CDR3 length equals 15 residues. Trimming cost V 5 bases and J 5 bases, with 18 bases left between them. CDR3 nucleotide sequence: TGTGCCAGCAGCGCAAGGGATTCAATGGGGACTGAAGCTTTCTTT. This codes for CASSARDSMGTEAFF.

There are a few counts of this clonotype. J is TRBJ2-5 and V is TRBV20-1, with TRBD2 matching 14 bases. CDR1 is DFQATT and CDR2 is SNEGSKA in the germline V gene (reference sequence). The CDR3 has 13 amino acids. Unmatched junction bases numbered 1, after V lost 5 bases and J lost 5 bases. For the CDR3, the DNA is TGCAGTGCTCGACTAGCGGGAGGGGAGACCCAGTACTTC. As protein: CSARLAGGETQYF.

This clonotype turned up a few times. This chain joins TRBV12-3 or TRBV12-4 and TRBJ1-1; weak D call: TRBD1 (5 bases). This CDR3 contains 12 residues. V lost 5 bases to trimming and J lost 11 bases, with 15 bases between them. The CDR3 spells CASSLRGVGAFF. CDR3 DNA sequence: TGTGCCAGCAGTCTCCGGGGCGTAGGGGCTTTCTTT.

This clonotype was observed a handful of times. The gene calls are TRBV20-1 and TRBJ2-1, with D tentatively TRBD1 or TRBD2 (6 bases each). Trimming stripped 3 bases from V and 9 bases from J, with 12 bases between. Germline loops: CDR1 DFQATT, CDR2 SNEGSKA (reference sequence). The CDR3 is 12 amino acids. The chain's CDR3 is CSASHREAEQFF. The CDR3 DNA is TGCAGTGCTAGCCACAGGGAGGCTGAGCAGTTCTTC.

There are a few counts of this clonotype. The chain carries TRBV14 and TRBJ1-6, with TRBD1 as a possible D gene (6 bases). V dropped 4 bases and J dropped 10 bases, with 17 bases sitting between them. The length of the CDR3 is 15 residues. Germline V CDR1 and CDR2: SGHDN, FVKESK. The CDR3 here is CASSPLDRELSPLHF. Here the CDR3 DNA reads TGTGCCAGCAGCCCACTGGACAGAGAATTATCACCCCTCCACTTT.

The genes are TRBV7-9 and TRBJ2-1; perhaps TRBD1 as D (5 bases). Trimming removed 8 bases from V and 5 bases from J, with 10 bases in between. The CDR3 has 12 residues. Germline V lookup: CDR1 SEHNR, CDR2 FQNEAQ (reference sequence). Here the CDR3 DNA reads TGTGCCAGCGGAAAGGGGCACAATGAGCAGTTCTTC. This encodes CASGKGHNEQFF.

This clonotype was recorded a few times. J is TRBJ2-3 and V is TRBV6-5, with TRBD1 identical over 7 bases. From germline, CDR1 is MNHEY and CDR2 SVGAGI. V lost 0 bases, J lost 1 base, and 7 bases stayed unmatched. The CDR3 has 17 residues. CDR3 region: CASSYSGTGVGTDTQYF. CDR3 sequence (DNA): TGTGCCAGCAGTTACTCGGGTACAGGGGTTGGCACAGATACGCAGTATTTT.

The V call is TRBV28, the J call TRBJ2-5; D possibly corresponds to TRBD2 (7 bases). Trimming removed 5 bases at V and 4 bases at J, with 17 bases between. CDR1 and CDR2 from the germline V gene are MDHEN and SYDVKM. CDR3 length equals 15 residues. In DNA form, the CDR3 reads TGTGCCAGCAGTACCAGAAGGGAGGGGGGAGAGACCCAGTACTTC. Translation gives CASSTRREGGETQYF.

The chain uses TRBV10-3 and TRBJ2-7; 8 bases agree with TRBD1. The germline V gene encodes CDR1 ENHRY and CDR2 SYGVKD. The V segment lost 3 bases and the J segment 5 bases; nucleotides outside the gene matches: 9. The CDR3 has 15 amino acids. The CDR3 spells CAISEQGQGSHEQYF. CDR3 sequence (DNA): TGTGCCATCAGTGAACAAGGACAGGGTTCCCACGAGCAGTACTTC.

The chain recombines TRBV20-1 with TRBJ2-6; tentative D call: TRBD1 (6 bases). The CDR3 has 16 amino acids. CDR1 and CDR2 from the germline V gene are DFQATT and SNEGSKA (reference sequence). V was clipped by 6 bases and J by 0 bases, with 15 bases between them. The DNA for the CDR3 is TGCAGTGCCCGGGACACTAGACGCTCTGGGGCCAACGTCCTGACTTTC. Its translation is CSARDTRRSGANVLTF.